Listed here is a single T cell receptor beta chain. The antigen this receptor binds is unknown. No per-base quality is available; no much larger clone lies one base away. The data were obtained in a study of T cell repertoires in cytomegalovirus infection (dated 2019 in TCRdb). For the wider study: Peptide stimulations targeted recently identified HLA-C-restricted CMV epitopes, whose presentation resists viral immunomodulation, together with well-studied HLA-B-restricted epitopes. The HLA type of each donor mattered for the analysis, because public TCR beta signatures pointed to carriage of CMV infection along with the matching HLA type.

Sequencing relied on an Illumina HiSeq 1500. The public sequencing data were trimmed at Q25 with fastp and processed into clonotypes with MiXCR by TCRdb, which kept only in-frame beta chains. Entries are consolidated by CDR3 protein sequence, retaining the most common genes and DNA. This sample is represented by 650,000 to 850,000 distinct CDR3 sequences; about 28% of them were singletons. Around 13% of the sample is held by the ten biggest clonotypes. The germline ends are 10 bases apart after V is trimmed by 7 bases and J by 3 bases. CDR1 is given as MNHEY and CDR2 as SVGEGT, both from the germline V gene. Inclusive of the bounding cysteine and phenylalanine, the CDR3 is 14 residues long. The read is trimmed to its CDR3 DNA, 42 bases read in frame from base 1. Overall study results and their limits: The ex vivo response was dominated by HLA-C-restricted CMV-specific TCR beta clonotypes, which also provided the single most frequent clonotype in two of eight donors. Carriers of CMV infection plus the relevant HLA type were discriminated by the cumulative frequency of public TCR beta family members in the study cohort and in an independent roughly 380-donor cohort.

The treatment or condition label, as the study defines it: in vitro stimulation with specific CMV peptide epitopes to enrich CMV-specific T cells. This sequence originates from a human donor in good health (CMV status not recorded). Some clones in this sample may be carry-over from other donors' samples. The rearrangement combines TRBV6-2 or TRBV6-3 with TRBJ1-6, with no D gene named confidently. The starting material was cultured CD8+ T cells from PBMCs, obtained from culture after CMV antigen stimulation. The CDR3 region: CASNGRIYNSPLHF. The DNA sequence reads TGTGCCAGCAATGGGCGGATCTATAATTCACCCCTCCACTTT.